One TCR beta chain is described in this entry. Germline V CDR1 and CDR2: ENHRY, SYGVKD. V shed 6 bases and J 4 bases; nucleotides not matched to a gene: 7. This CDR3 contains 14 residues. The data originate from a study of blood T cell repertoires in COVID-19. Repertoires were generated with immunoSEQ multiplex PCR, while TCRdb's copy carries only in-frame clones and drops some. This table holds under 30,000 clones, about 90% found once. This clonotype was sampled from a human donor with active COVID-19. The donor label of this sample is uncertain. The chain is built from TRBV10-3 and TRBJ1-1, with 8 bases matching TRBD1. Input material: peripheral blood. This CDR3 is CAISAGGSSTEAFF. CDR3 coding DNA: TGTGCCATCAGCGCAGGGGGCTCGAGCACTGAAGCTTTCTTT.